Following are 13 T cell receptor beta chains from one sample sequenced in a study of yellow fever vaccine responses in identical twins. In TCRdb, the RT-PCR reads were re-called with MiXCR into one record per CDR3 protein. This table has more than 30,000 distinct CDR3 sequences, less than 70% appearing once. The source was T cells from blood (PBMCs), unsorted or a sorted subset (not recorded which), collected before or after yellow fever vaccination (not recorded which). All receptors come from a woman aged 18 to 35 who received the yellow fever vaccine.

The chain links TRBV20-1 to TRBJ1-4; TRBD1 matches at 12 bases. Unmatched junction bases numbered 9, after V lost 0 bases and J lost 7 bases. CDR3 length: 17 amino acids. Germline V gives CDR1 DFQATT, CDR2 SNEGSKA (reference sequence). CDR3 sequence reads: CSARDLGWDRGLEKLFF. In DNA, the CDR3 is TGCAGTGCTAGAGATCTAGGATGGGACAGGGGGCTTGAAAAACTGTTTTTT.

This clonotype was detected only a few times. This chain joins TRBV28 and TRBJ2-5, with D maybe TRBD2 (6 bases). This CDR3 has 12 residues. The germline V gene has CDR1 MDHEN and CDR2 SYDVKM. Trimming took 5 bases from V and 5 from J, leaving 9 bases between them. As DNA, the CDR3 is TGTGCCAGCAGTGGCGGGATGGAGACCCAGTACTTC. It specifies CASSGGMETQYF.

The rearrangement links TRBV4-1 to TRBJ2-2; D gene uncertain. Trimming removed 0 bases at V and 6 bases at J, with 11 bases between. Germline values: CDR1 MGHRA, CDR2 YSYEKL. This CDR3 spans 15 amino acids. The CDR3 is CASSQEASRAGELFF. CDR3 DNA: TGCGCCAGCAGCCAAGAGGCTTCCCGAGCCGGGGAGCTGTTTTTT.

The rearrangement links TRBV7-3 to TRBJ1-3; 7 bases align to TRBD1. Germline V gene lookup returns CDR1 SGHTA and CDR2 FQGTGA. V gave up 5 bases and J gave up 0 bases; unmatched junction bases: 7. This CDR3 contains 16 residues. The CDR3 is CASSHYRDSSGNTIYF. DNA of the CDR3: TGTGCCAGCAGCCACTACCGGGACAGCTCTGGAAACACCATATATTTT. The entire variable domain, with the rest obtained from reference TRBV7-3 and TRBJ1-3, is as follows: GAGVSQTPSNKVTEKGKYVELRCDPISGHTALYWYRQSLGQGPEFLIYFQGTGAADDSGLPNDRFFAVRPEGSVSTLKIQRTERGDSAVYLCASSHYRDSSGNTIYFGEGSWLTVV.

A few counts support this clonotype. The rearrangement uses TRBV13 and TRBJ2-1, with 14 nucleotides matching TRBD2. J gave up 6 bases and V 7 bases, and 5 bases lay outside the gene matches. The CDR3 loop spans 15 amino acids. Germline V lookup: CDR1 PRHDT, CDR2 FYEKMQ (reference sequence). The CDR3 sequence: CASKKGTSGSNEQFF. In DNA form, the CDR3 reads TGTGCCAGCAAAAAGGGGACTAGCGGGAGCAATGAGCAGTTCTTC.

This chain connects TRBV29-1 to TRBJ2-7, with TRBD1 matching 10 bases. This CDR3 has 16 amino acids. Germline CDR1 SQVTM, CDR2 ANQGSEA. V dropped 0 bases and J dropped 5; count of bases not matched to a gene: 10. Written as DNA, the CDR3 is TGCAGCGTTGAAGATCTATCGGGACAGGGGAGGCACGAGCAGTACTTC. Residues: CSVEDLSGQGRHEQYF.

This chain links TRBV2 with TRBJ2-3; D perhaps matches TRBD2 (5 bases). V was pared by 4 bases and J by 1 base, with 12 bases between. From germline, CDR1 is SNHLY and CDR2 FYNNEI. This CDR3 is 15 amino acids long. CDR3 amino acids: CASSVRAAGTDTQYF. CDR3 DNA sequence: TGTGCCAGCAGTGTTCGCGCAGCGGGCACAGATACGCAGTATTTT.

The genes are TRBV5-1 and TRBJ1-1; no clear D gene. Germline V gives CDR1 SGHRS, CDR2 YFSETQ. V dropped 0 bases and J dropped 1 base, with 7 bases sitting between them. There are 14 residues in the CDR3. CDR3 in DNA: TGCGCCAGCAGCTTGGCGGCGGCGAACACTGAAGCTTTCTTT. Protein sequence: CASSLAAANTEAFF.

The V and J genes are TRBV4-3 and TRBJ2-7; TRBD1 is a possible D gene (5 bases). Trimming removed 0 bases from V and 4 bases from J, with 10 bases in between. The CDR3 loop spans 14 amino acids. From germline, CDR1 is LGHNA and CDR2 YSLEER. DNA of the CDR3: TGCGCCAGCAGCCAAGAGTTGGGGCAGTACGAGCAGTACTTC. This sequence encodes CASSQELGQYEQYF.

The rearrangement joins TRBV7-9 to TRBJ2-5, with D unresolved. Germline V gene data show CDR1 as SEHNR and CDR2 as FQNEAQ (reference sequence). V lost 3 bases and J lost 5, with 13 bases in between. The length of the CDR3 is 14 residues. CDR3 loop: CASSFPRHRETQYF. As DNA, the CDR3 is TGTGCCAGCAGCTTTCCGCGACATCGGGAGACCCAGTACTTC.

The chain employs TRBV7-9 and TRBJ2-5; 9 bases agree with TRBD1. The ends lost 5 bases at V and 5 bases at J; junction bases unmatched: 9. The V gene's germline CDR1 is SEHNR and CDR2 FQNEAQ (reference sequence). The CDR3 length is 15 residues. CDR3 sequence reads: CASSLPIQGAETQYF. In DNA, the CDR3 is TGTGCCAGCAGCCTGCCGATACAGGGGGCTGAGACCCAGTACTTC.

The CDR3 spells CASSLMRDKTNEKLFF. The CDR3 nucleotides read TGTGCCAGCAGCTTAATGAGGGACAAAACTAATGAAAAACTGTTTTTT. The chain is built from TRBV11-1 and TRBJ1-4, with a weak D call TRBD1 (6 bases). V was pared by 2 bases and J by 1 base, with 11 bases between. Germline CDR1 is SGHAT and CDR2 is FQDESV (reference sequence). The CDR3 has 16 amino acids.

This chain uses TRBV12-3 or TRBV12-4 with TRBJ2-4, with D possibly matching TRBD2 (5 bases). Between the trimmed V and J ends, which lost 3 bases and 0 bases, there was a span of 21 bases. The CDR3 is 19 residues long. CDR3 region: CASSFRGGFDSLAKNIQYF. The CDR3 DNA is TGTGCCAGCAGTTTCAGAGGAGGTTTCGATTCTTTAGCCAAAAACATTCAGTACTTC.